This TCR beta chain is drawn from a study of blood T cell repertoires in COVID-19. Study-wide background: Researchers got acute and convalescent COVID-19 samples from the United States, Italy and Spain. PBMCs, B-cell-depleted T cells, or T cells were the source of the cDNA or gDNA that made up the material.

Original analysis: Amplifying reference gene primers gave estimates of nucleated cell counts. Sequencing was performed with immunoSEQ multiplex PCR; in TCRdb, only in-frame clones are kept and a portion is missing. Clone size and the V and J calls come from that table; the DNA yielded D and trimming. The sample records around 30,000 clones, 60% to 80% being singletons. The sequenced sample was peripheral blood. This sequence was found in an elderly man with active or convalescent COVID-19.

CDR3 DNA: TGTGCCAGCAGTGATAGGGGCAGGGGGCGCCCTAACTATGGCTACACCTTC. Its translation: CASSDRGRGRPNYGYTF. The V and J genes are TRBV25-1 and TRBJ1-2; TRBD1 aligns across 8 bases. CDR3 size: 17 residues. The V gene end was trimmed by 3 bases and the J gene end by 0 bases; junction bases not matched to a gene: 9. Germline values: CDR1 MGHDK, CDR2 SYGVNS.